This T cell receptor (beta chain) came from a study of blood T cell repertoires in COVID-19. The participants were between about 18 and 90 years old and came from some 23 US areas. Researchers sorted participants into cohorts using their self-reported clinical history. Before being deemed recovered, Cohort 3 donors had two negative PCRs, clearance, or symptom resolution. This CDR3 has 13 amino acids. Germline-derived CDR1 and CDR2 are SEHNR and FQNEAQ (reference sequence). Trimming at V came to 5 bases and at J to 5 bases, leaving 4 bases not matched to a gene. As handled by the study authors: Nucleated cell number was recorded as an estimate derived from reference gene primer amplification. TCRdb's table, derived via immunoSEQ multiplex PCR, lists solely in-frame clones and lacks some. V and J calls and clone size are as listed in that table; D and trimming were resolved from the DNA. The sample includes some 330,000 clones, over 80% of them seen just once.

V is TRBV7-9 and J is TRBJ1-2, with 8 bases fitting TRBD1. The source material was PBMCs or T cells enriched from blood (not recorded which). This receptor was taken from a woman in her fifties or sixties who had recovered from COVID-19. CDR3 sequence (DNA): TGTGCCAGCAGCCGGGGACAGGATTATGGCTACACCTTC. Its translation is CASSRGQDYGYTF.